Listed here are 2 T cell receptor beta chains from one sample, sequenced in a study of blood T cells in healthy people across ages. Primers used in a second PCR of about 6 to 12 cycles were a sample-barcoded 5' primer and a J-beta primer mix. TCRdb reprocessed the 5' RACE reads with MiXCR, giving one entry per CDR3 protein. The table includes about 650,000 distinct CDR3 sequences, 32% detected once. The sample taken for sequencing was blood. The receptor source for this set is a woman older than 75 in good health.

For this clonotype: One end of the junction fails to match germline, which may point to a read error. The chain joins TRBV4-1 to TRBJ1-4, with 8 bases that match TRBD1. CDR1 is MGHRA, CDR2 YSYEKL, per germline. The CDR3 consists of 16 residues. CDR3 in DNA: TGCGCCGGCAGCCCGGACAGGGACCCAACTAATGAAAAACTGTTTTTT. This sequence encodes CAGSPDRDPTNEKLFF.

This chain uses TRBV6-2 or TRBV6-3 with TRBJ1-1, with TRBD1 as a possible D gene (6 bases). The germline V gene encodes CDR1 MNHEY and CDR2 SVGEGT. CDR3 length equals 15 residues. V was clipped by 4 bases and J by 5 bases, with 17 bases between them. As DNA, the CDR3 is TGTGCCAGCAGTTCCGCGGGGGGCGCGGAGACTGAAGCTTTCTTT. Translating it yields CASSSAGGAETEAFF.